This section outlines one TCR beta chain sequence together with its context. Original methodology: Reference gene primer amplification gave estimated nucleated cell counts. Libraries were prepared by immunoSEQ multiplex PCR; TCRdb keeps only in-frame clonotypes and omits some of them. V, J and clone size derive from that table, while D and trimming were established from the DNA sequence. This table holds 88,000 or so clones, roughly 87% found once. The sample originates from a study of blood T cell repertoires in COVID-19. Study context: Some COVID-19 samples were acute and others convalescent; all came from the United States, Italy and Spain. T cells, B-cell-depleted T cells, or PBMCs supplied cDNA or gDNA.

The CDR3 is 14 amino acids. V dropped 2 bases and J dropped 4; count of bases not matched to a gene: 1. Germline loops: CDR1 KGHDR, CDR2 SFDVKD. This clonotype originated in a man aged 55 to 70 with acute or convalescent COVID-19. V usage is TRBV24-1 and J usage is TRBJ2-3, with 8 bases lining up with TRBD1. Specimen: peripheral blood. The CDR3 sequence: CATSDSTGADTQYF. The CDR3 DNA follows: TGTGCCACCAGTGATTCGACAGGGGCAGATACGCAGTATTTT.